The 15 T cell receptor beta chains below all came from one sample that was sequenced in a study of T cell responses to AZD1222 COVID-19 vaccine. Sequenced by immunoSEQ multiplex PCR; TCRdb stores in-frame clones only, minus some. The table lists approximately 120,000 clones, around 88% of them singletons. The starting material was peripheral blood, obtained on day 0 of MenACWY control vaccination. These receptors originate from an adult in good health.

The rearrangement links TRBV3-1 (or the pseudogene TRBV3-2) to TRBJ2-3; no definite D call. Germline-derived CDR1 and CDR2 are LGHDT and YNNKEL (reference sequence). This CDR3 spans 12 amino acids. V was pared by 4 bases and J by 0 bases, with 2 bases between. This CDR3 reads CASSLSTDTQYF. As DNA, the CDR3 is TGTGCCAGCAGCCTTAGCACAGATACGCAGTATTTT.

As DNA, the CDR3 is TGTGCCAGCAGTTCGAGGGGGGGTAATTCACCCCTCCACTTT. Translated, it gives CASSSRGGNSPLHF. The chain links TRBV27 to TRBJ1-6; the D gene is possibly TRBD1 (6 bases). The CDR3 sequence is 14 residues long. The V gene's germline CDR1 is MNHEY and CDR2 SMNVEV (reference sequence). Trimming took 4 bases from V and 6 from J, leaving 10 bases between them.

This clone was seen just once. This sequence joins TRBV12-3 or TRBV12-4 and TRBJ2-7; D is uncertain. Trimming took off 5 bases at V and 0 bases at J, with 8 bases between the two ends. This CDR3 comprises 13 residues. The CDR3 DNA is TGTGCCAGCAGTCCGGTAAGCTCCTACGAGCAGTACTTC. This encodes CASSPVSSYEQYF.

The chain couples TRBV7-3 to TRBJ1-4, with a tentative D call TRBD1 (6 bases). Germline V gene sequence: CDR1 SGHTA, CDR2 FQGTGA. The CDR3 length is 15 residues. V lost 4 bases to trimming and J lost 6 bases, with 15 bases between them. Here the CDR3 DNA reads TGTGCCAGCAGCTCATCAGGGGAAGGGGATGAAAAACTGTTTTTT. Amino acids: CASSSSGEGDEKLFF. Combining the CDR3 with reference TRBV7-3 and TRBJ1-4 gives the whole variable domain GAGVSQTPSNKVTEKGKYVELRCDPISGHTALYWYRQSLGQGPEFLIYFQGTGAADDSGLPNDRFFAVRPEGSVSTLKIQRTERGDSAVYLCASSSSGEGDEKLFFGSGTQLSVL.

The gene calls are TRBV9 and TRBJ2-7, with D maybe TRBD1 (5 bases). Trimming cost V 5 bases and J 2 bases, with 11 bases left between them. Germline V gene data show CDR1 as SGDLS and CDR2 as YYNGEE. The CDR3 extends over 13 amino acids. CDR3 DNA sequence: TGTGCCAGCAGTCCTGACAGTACCTACGAGCAGTACTTC. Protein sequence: CASSPDSTYEQYF.

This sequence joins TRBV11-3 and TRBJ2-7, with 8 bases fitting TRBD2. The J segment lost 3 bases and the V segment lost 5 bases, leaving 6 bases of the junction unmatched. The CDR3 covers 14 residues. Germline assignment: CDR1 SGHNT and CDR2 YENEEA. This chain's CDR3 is CASSPLAGFYEQYF. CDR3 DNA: TGTGCCAGCAGCCCTTTAGCGGGATTCTACGAGCAGTACTTC.

The CDR3 is CASSPDVEQFF. The CDR3, as DNA: TGTGCCAGCAGTCCCGATGTTGAGCAGTTCTTC. This chain links TRBV12-3 or TRBV12-4 with TRBJ2-1, with D unresolved. This CDR3 has 11 amino acids. Trimming left V 5 bases short and J 9 bases short, with 8 bases between.

The CDR3 region has the DNA TGTGCCAGCAGCTTAGTCGTGGGGACAGGTGCTATGAACACTGAAGCTTTCTTT. This sequence encodes CASSLVVGTGAMNTEAFF. This chain connects TRBV7-8 to TRBJ1-1; 8 bases are shared with TRBD1. The length of the CDR3 is 18 residues. Germline-derived CDR1 and CDR2 are SGHVS and FQNEAQ. Unmatched junction bases numbered 10, after V lost 1 base and J lost 0 bases.

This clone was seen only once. CDR3 region: CASSYDGTGGSYTF. CDR3 coding DNA: TGTGCCAGCAGTTACGACGGCACAGGGGGTAGCTACACCTTC. The rearrangement uses TRBV6-5 and TRBJ1-2; 8 bases align to TRBD1. The CDR3 has 14 residues. Germline values: CDR1 MNHEY, CDR2 SVGAGI. J lost 9 bases, V lost 2 bases, and 8 bases had no gene match.

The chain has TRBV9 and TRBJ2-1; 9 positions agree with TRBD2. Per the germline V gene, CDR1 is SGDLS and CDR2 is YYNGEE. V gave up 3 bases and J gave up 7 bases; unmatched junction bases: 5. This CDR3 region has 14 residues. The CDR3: CASSGLAEKNEQFF. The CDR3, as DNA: TGTGCCAGCAGCGGACTAGCGGAAAAAAATGAGCAGTTCTTC.

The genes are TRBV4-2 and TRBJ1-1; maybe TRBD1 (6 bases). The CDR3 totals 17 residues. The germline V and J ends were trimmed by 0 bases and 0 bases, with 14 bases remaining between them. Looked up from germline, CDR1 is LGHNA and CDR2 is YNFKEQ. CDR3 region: CASSQELGQTMNTEAFF. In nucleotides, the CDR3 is TGTGCCAGCAGCCAAGAGTTAGGACAGACTATGAACACTGAAGCTTTCTTT.

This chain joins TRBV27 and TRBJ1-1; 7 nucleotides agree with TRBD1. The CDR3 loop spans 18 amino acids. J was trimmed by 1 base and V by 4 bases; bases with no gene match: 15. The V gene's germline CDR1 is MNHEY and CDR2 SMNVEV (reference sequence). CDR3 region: CASSSPGAGGVKNTEAFF. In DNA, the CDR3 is TGTGCCAGCAGTTCACCGGGGGCAGGGGGAGTTAAGAACACTGAAGCTTTCTTT.

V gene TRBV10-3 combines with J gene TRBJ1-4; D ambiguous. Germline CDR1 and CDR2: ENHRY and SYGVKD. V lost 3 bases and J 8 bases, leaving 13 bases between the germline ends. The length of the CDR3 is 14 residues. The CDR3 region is CAISEWSGGEKLFF. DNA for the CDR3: TGTGCCATCAGTGAATGGTCAGGTGGCGAAAAACTGTTTTTT.

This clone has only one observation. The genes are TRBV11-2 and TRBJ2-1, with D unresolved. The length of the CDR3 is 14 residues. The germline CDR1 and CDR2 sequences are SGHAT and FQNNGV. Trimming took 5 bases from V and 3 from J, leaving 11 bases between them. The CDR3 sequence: CASSVDSNYNEQFF. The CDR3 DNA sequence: TGTGCCAGCAGCGTCGACTCCAACTACAATGAGCAGTTCTTC. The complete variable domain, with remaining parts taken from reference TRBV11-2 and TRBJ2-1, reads EAGVAQSPRYKIIEKRQSVAFWCNPISGHATLYWYQQILGQGPKLLIQFQNNGVVDDSQLPKDRFSAERLKGVDSTLKIQPAKLEDSAVYLCASSVDSNYNEQFFGPGTRLTVL.

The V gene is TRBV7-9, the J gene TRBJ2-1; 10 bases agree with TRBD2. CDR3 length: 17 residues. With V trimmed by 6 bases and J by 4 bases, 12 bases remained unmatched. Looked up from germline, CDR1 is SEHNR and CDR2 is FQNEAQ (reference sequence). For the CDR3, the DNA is TGTGCCAGCAGTCTGGACAGCGGAGCGGGAGGGTACAATGAGCAGTTCTTC. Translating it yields CASSLDSGAGGYNEQFF. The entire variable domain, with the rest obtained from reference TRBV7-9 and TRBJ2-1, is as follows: DTGVSQNPRHKITKRGQNVTFRCDPISEHNRLYWYRQTLGQGPEFLTYFQNEAQLEKSRLLSDRFSAERPKGSFSTLEIQRTEQGDSAMYLCASSLDSGAGGYNEQFFGPGTRLTVL.